Described below is a single T cell receptor (beta chain) sequence and its context. This entry is derived from a study of OX40 agonist ivuxolimab in advanced cancers. TCRdb's table, derived via immunoSEQ multiplex PCR, lists solely in-frame clones and lacks some. The data show 80,000 to 95,000 clones, about 88% seen once. The specimen comprised CD4+ or CD8+ T cells sorted from blood, sampled in a trial of the OX40 agonist ivuxolimab. The clonotype originates from an adult with an advanced solid tumor such as melanoma, head and neck, liver or kidney cancer.

The CDR3 is CASSLGGTGLTDTQYF. The DNA for the CDR3 is TGCGCCAGCAGCTTGGGTGGGACAGGGCTCACAGATACGCAGTATTTT. V is TRBV5-1 and J is TRBJ2-3; the match to TRBD1 covers 9 bases. V lost 0 bases and J lost 2; bases outside the gene matches: 4. Per the germline V gene, CDR1 is SGHRS and CDR2 is YFSETQ. The CDR3 totals 16 residues.